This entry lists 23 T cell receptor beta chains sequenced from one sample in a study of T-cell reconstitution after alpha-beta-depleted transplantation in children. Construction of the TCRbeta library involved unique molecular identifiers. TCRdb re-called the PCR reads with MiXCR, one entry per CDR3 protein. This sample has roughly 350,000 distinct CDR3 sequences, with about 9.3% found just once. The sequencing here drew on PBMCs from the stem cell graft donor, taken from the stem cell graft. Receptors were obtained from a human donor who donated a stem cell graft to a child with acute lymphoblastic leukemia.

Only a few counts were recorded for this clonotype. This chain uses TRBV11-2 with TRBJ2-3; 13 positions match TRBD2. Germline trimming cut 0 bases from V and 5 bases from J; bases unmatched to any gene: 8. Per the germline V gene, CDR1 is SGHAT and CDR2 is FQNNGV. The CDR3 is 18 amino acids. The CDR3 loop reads CASSLDLPGTSGIDTQYF. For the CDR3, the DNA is TGTGCCAGCAGCTTAGACCTGCCCGGGACTAGCGGGATAGATACGCAGTATTTT.

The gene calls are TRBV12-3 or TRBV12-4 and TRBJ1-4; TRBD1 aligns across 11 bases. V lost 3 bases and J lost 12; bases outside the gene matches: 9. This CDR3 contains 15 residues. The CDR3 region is CASSFSGQGVRELFF. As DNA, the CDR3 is TGTGCCAGCAGTTTCTCGGGACAGGGGGTACGGGAACTGTTTTTT.

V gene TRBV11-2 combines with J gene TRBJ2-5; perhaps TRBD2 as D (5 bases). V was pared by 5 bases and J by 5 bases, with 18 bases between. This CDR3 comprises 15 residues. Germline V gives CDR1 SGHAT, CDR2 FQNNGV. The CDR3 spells CASSLIRGLVETQYF. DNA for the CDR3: TGTGCCAGCAGCCTTATCCGAGGGCTCGTGGAGACCCAGTACTTC. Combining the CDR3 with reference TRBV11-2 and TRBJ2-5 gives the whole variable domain EAGVAQSPRYKIIEKRQSVAFWCNPISGHATLYWYQQILGQGPKLLIQFQNNGVVDDSQLPKDRFSAERLKGVDSTLKIQPAKLEDSAVYLCASSLIRGLVETQYFGPGTRLLVL.

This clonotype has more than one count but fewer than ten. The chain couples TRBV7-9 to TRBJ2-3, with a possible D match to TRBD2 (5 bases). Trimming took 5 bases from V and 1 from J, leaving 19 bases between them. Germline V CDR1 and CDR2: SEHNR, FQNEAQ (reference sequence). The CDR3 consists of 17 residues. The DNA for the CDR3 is TGTGCCAGCAGCACCCTGGCTTCAGCGGAGGGCACAGATACGCAGTATTTT. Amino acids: CASSTLASAEGTDTQYF. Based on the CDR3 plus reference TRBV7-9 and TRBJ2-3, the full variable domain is DTGVSQNPRHKITKRGQNVTFRCDPISEHNRLYWYRQTLGQGPEFLTYFQNEAQLEKSRLLSDRFSAERPKGSFSTLEIQRTEQGDSAMYLCASSTLASAEGTDTQYFGPGTRLTVL.

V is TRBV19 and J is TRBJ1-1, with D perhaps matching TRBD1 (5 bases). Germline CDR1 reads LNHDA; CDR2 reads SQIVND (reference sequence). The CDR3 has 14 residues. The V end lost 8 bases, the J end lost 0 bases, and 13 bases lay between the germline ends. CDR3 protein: CASATTVLNTEAFF. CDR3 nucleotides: TGTGCCAGTGCCACGACAGTGCTGAACACTGAAGCTTTCTTT.

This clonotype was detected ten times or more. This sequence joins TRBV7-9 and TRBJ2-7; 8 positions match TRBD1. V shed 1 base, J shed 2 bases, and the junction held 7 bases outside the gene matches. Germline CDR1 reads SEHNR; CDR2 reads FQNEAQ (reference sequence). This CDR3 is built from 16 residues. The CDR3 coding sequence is TGTGCCAGCAGCTTAGACTGGACAGGGATTGCCTACGAGCAGTACTTC. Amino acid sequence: CASSLDWTGIAYEQYF.

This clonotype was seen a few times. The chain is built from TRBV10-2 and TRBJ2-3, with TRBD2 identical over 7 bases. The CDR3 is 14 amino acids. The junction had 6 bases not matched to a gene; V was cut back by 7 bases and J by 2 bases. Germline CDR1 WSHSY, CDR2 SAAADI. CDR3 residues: CASTLAMDTDTQYF. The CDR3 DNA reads TGCGCCAGCACACTAGCGATGGACACAGATACGCAGTATTTT.

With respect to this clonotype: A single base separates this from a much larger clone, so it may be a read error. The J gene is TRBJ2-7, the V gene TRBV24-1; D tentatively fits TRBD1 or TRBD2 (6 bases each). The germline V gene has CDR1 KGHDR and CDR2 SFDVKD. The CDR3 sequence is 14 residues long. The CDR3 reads CATSESGAAYAQYF. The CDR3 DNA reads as TGTGCCACCAGTGAATCGGGGGCCGCCTACGCGCAGTACTTC.

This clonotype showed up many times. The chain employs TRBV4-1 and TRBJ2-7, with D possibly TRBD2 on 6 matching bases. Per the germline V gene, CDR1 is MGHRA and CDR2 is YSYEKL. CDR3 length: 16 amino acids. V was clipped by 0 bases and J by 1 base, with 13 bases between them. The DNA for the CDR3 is TGCGCCAGCAGCCAAGATCAGGCGGGAACATCCTACGAGCAGTACTTC. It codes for CASSQDQAGTSYEQYF.

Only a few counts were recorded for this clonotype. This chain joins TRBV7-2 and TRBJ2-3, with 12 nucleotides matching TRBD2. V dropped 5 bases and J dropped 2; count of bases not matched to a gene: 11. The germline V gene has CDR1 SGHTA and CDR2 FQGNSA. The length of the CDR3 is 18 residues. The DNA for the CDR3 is TGTGCCAGCAGCCCGTCTTCCGGACTAGCGGGACCCACAGATACGCAGTATTTT. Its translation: CASSPSSGLAGPTDTQYF.

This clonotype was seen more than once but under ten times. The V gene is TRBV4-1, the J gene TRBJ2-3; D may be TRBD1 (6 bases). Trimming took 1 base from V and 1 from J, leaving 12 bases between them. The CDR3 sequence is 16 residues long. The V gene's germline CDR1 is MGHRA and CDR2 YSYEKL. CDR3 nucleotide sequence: TGCGCCAGCAGCCAAGGGGTGGGGGCTGGCACAGATACGCAGTATTTT. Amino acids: CASSQGVGAGTDTQYF.

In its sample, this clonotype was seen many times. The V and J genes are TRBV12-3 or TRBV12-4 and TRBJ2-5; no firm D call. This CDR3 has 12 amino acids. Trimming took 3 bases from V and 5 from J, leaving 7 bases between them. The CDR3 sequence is CASSLFGETQYF. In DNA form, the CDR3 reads TGTGCCAGCAGTTTGTTTGGGGAGACCCAGTACTTC.

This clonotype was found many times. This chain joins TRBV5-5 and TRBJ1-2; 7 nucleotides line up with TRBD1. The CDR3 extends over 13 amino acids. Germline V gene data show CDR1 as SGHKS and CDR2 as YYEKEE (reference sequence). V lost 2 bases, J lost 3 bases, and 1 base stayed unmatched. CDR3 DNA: TGTGCCAGCAGCTTTACAGGGGACTATGGCTACACCTTC. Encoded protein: CASSFTGDYGYTF.

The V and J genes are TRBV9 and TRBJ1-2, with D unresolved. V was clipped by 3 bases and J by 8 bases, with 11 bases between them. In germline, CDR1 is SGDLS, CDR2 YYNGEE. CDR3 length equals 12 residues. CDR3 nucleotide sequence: TGTGCCAGCAGCGAGTACCTTGGAGGCTACACCTTC. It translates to CASSEYLGGYTF.

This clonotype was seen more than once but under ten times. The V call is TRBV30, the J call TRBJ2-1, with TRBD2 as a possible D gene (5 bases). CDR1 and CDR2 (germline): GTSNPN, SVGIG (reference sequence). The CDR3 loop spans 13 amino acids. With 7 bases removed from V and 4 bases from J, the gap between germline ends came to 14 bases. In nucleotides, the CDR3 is TGTGCCTACAGTTGGGAGTCTTACAATGAGCAGTTCTTC. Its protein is CAYSWESYNEQFF. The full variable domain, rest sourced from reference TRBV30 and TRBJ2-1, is SQTIHQWPATLVQPVGSPLSLECTVEGTSNPNLYWYRQAAGRGLQLLFYSVGIGQISSEVPQNLSASRPQDRQFILSSKKLLLSDSGFYLCAYSWESYNEQFFGPGTRLTVL.

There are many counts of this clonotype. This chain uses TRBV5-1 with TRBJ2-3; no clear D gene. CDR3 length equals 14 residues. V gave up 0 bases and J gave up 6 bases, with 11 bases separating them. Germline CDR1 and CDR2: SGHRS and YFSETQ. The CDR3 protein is CASSLVATPDTQYF. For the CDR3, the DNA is TGCGCCAGCAGCTTGGTTGCCACACCGGATACGCAGTATTTT.

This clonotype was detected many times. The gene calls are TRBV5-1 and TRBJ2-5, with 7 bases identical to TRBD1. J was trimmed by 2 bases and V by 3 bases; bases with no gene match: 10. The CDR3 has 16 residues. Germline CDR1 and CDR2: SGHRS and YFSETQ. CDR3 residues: CASSSWGSGQQETQYF. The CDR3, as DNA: TGCGCCAGCAGCTCCTGGGGATCGGGACAGCAAGAGACCCAGTACTTC.

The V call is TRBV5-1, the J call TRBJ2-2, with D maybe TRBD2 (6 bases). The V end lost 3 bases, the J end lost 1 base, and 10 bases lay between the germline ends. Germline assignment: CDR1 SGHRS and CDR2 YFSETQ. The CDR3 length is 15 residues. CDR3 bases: TGCGCCAGCAGCTCGGAGGGTTGGAACACCGGGGAGCTGTTTTTT. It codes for CASSSEGWNTGELFF. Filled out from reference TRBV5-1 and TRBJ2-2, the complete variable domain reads KAGVTQTPRYLIKTRGQQVTLSCSPISGHRSVSWYQQTPGQGLQFLFEYFSETQRNKGNFPGRFSGRQFSNSRSEMNVSTLELGDSALYLCASSSEGWNTGELFFGEGSRLTVL.

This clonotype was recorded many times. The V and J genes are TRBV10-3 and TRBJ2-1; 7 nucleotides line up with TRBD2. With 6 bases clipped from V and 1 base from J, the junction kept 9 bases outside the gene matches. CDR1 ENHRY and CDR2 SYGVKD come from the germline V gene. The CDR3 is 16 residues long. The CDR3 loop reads CAIRGRLAPSYNEQFF. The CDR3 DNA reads TGTGCCATCAGGGGACGACTAGCCCCTTCCTACAATGAGCAGTTCTTC.

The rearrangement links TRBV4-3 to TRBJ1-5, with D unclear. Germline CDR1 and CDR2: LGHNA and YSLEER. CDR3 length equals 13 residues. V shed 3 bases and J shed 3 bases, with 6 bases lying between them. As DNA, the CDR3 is TGCGCCAGCAGCCAGAACCTCAATCAGCCCCAGCATTTT. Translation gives CASSQNLNQPQHF.

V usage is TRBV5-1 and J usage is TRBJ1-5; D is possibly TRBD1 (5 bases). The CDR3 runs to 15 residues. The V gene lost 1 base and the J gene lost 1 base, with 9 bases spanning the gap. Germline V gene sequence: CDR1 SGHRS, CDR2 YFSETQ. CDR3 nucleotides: TGCGCCAGCAGCTTGTACGGGGACAGCAATCAGCCCCAGCATTTT. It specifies CASSLYGDSNQPQHF.

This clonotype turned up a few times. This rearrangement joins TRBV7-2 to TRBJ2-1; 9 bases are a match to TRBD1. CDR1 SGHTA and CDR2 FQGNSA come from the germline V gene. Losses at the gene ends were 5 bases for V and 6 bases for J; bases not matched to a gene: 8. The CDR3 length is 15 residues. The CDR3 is CASSEDRGGVNEQFF. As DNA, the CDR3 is TGTGCCAGCAGCGAGGACAGGGGTGGGGTCAATGAGCAGTTCTTC.

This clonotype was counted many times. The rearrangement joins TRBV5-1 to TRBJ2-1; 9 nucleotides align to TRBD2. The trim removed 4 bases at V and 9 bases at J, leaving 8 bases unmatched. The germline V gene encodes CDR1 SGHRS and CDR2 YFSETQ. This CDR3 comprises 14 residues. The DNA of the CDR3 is TGCGCCAGCAGCGTAGCGGGAGAGTTGGGTGAGCAGTTCTTC. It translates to CASSVAGELGEQFF.